Sequencing of this TCR beta chain was carried out in a study of shared clonotypes between healthy human individuals (TCRdb year 2020). Regarding the research as a whole: The cohort included three men and two women between 18 and 49 years of age. Per donor, leukapheresis produced somewhere between about 0.9 and 9.5 billion PBMCs. The study deeply sequenced blood TCR repertoires of about 5 healthy adults to estimate repertoire size and the extent of clonotype sharing between individuals. For each donor, CD4 naive and CD4 memory were each given three plates, CD8 naive was given two plates, and CD8 memory was given one plate. To increase sequencing depth and limit assay-specific biases, different laboratories used diverse techniques to prepare libraries and sequence TCR repertoires.

As encoded in the germline V gene (reference sequence), CDR1 is SEHNR while CDR2 is FQNEAQ. From the cysteine through the phenylalanine, the CDR3 covers 13 amino acids. Kept here is only the CDR3 DNA, which spans 39 bases and is read in frame from base 1. V is pared back by 5 bases and J by 4 bases, with 11 bases lying between the germline termini. About this clone itself: The antigen it binds to is not known. Nothing much larger sits one base from this clone, and base qualities are not available.

Donors were healthy HIV-negative adults with no recently reported acute infections or vaccinations. Only Caucasian adults living in Nashville, Tennessee, USA were represented among the donors. CD4+ T cells were enriched by magnetic negative selection, after which naive cells were positively selected on CD45RA and the negative fraction was taken as the memory subset. After blood collection by leukapheresis, PBMCs were isolated using Ficoll-Histopaque density gradient centrifugation and then cryopreserved in the vapor phase of liquid nitrogen. Analytical flow cytometry was used to check the purity and quantity of each magnetically sorted T cell population. Genomic DNA was isolated from each sorted fraction and quantified by UV absorbance on a Nanodrop 2000c. Using the deep immunoSEQ assay, TCR CDR3 regions were amplified from genomic DNA by multiplex PCR. Genomic DNA extracted from each cell subset was distributed evenly over all wells of several immunoSEQ 96-well plates, and each plate served as one replicate. For sorted subsets, each replicate PCR was loaded with around 220 ng genomic DNA, equivalent to roughly 30,000 T cell genomes. The purified libraries were quantified using a Qubit 3.0 fluorometer, sized with a Bioanalyzer 2100, and then quantified again using the KAPA Library Quantification kit. Every immunoSEQ 96-well plate was sequenced on a separate single-read 150-cycle Illumina NextSeq 550 flow cell. Per the authors' processing: Because only junctional sequences without quality scores were contained in the immunoSEQ output, filtering matching that applied to full-length reads could not be performed. Sequences were annotated with PyIR, a Python wrapper for IgBLAST v1.9, and V/J genes and CDR3 were assigned using IMGT germline references. Reads were removed for weak V/J assignments (E-value above 1e-6), missing CDR3, stop codons, out-of-frame junctions, or ambiguous translated residues. V3J clonotypes were defined as sequences sharing an identical inferred V gene, J gene, and CDR3 amino acid sequence. To compute the percentage overlap between repertoires, the number of shared unique clonotypes was divided by the size of the smaller repertoire. Repertoire richness was assessed with RTK rarefaction, the Chao1 estimator, and Recon v2.1 estimates of unobserved clonotypes. OLGA was used to compute generation probabilities for all TCRbeta clonotypes that the gDNA method yielded from a handful of donors. TCRdb carries this immuneACCESS record with in-frame sequences only. Its versions omit some clonotypes, under half of them owing to an unresolved V gene in the studies checked, with the rest unexplained. The V and J calls and the clone size are those of that table, but D and trimming were determined from the DNA. Here the sample has around 2.3 million clones; more than 90% occur a single time. About 0.13% of the sample goes to the ten largest clones.

Beyond this particular receptor, the publication reports: Across four donors, approximately 4.9% of naive CD4, roughly 3.3% of naive CD8, around 2.5% of memory CD4, and roughly 0.41% of memory CD8 clonotypes were shared. Even with the large sequencing depth, rarefaction of the sorted-subset datasets indicated that sequencing was incomplete. Sampling was restricted to blood, and TCR repertoires in tissues likely differ from the TCR repertoires found in blood. Clonotypes shared by all four sorted-subset donors showed higher generation probabilities than non-shared clonotypes. Pairwise subsampling led to the expectation that sequencing depth would affect the degree of clonotype sharing among donors. The small number of donors limited the genetic and exposure-history diversity represented. Estimated clonotype richness was generally larger for naive than for memory subsets.

The specimen sequenced was naive CD4+ T cells sorted from blood. The intended sense of this specimen's cell subset or site label: CD45RA+ positively selected. The receptor's source is a man in his late teens or twenties in good health. The chain uses TRBV7-9 and TRBJ1-2, with no D gene named confidently. This receptor carries the CDR3 CASSPYTSYGYTF. The bases are TGTGCCAGCAGCCCGTACACGTCCTATGGCTACACCTTC.